The TCR beta chain described here comes from a study of blood T cell repertoires in COVID-19. At the level of the study: Nucleic acid was either cDNA or gDNA, and it came from T cells, B-cell-depleted T cells, or PBMCs.

In its sample, this clone was seen a few times. In the source study's methods: The assay estimated nucleated cells by amplifying reference gene primers. The protocol was immunoSEQ multiplex PCR, while the TCRdb copy is restricted to in-frame clones and leaves out a portion. The D gene and trimming were derived from the DNA, and the V and J assignments and clone size from that table. The table lists approximately 120,000 clones, over 70% of them singletons. Trimming took 3 bases from V and 7 from J, leaving 6 bases between them. The CDR3 totals 11 residues. Germline V gene data show CDR1 as WSHSY and CDR2 as SAAADI.

This sequence was found in a woman aged 45 to 65 with acute or convalescent COVID-19. The V call is TRBV10-2, the J call TRBJ1-1, with unresolved D. Sample: peripheral blood. The CDR3 DNA reads as TGCGCCAGCAGTGACCAGGATGAAGCTTTCTTT. This sequence encodes CASSDQDEAFF.